Shown below are 20 T cell receptor beta chains from a single sample sequenced in a study of response to subunit inactivated influenza vaccine (dated by TCRdb to the late 2010s). The time point label for this specimen denotes: approximately 40 days after influenza vaccine administration. The library was prepared using RT-PCR. TCRdb records Illumina HiSeq 2500 as the sequencer. TCRdb reprocessed the public reads (quality trimming at Q25 with fastp, clone calling with MiXCR) and kept in-frame beta chains. Identical CDR3 proteins give one entry, which carries the most common genes and DNA. The sample profile shows 150,000 to 200,000 distinct CDR3 sequences; 11% of them were found once. The top ten clonotypes cover around 12% of the sample. This specimen was non-naive T cells sorted from PBMCs, taken 40 to 50 days after vaccination. The meaning of the sample's cell subset or site label: memory T cell fraction. The receptors come from a man aged 45-60 years who received an inactivated influenza vaccine. Donor details come from another sample of the same person, matched by shared clones.

In its sample, this clonotype was seen a few times. V is TRBV6-2 or TRBV6-3 and J is TRBJ2-7; 13 nucleotides match TRBD2. CDR1 is MNHEY, CDR2 SVGEGT, per germline. Trimming removed 1 base from V and 3 bases from J; junction bases left unmatched: 9. The CDR3 spans 18 residues. In DNA, the CDR3 is TGTGCCAGCAGTTACTACCAGGGACTAGCGGGGACTTACTACGAGCAGTACTTC. It specifies CASSYYQGLAGTYYEQYF.

This rearrangement joins TRBV20-1 to TRBJ2-1; 13 nucleotides match TRBD2. CDR3 size: 19 residues. Losses at the gene ends were 6 bases for V and 3 bases for J; bases not matched to a gene: 17. In germline, CDR1 is DFQATT, CDR2 SNEGSKA (reference sequence). The CDR3 region has the DNA TGCAGTGCACCCCCCCGAACTAGCGGGGGGGCCCGAAGCTACAATGAGCAGTTCTTC. Its translation is CSAPPRTSGGARSYNEQFF.

The genes are TRBV5-1 and TRBJ1-2, with D possibly matching TRBD1 (5 bases). Trimming removed 3 bases from V and 4 bases from J, with 10 bases in between. This CDR3 comprises 13 residues. Germline CDR1 is SGHRS and CDR2 is YFSETQ. The CDR3, as DNA: TGCGCCAGCAGCTATAGGGACCTCTATGGCTACACCTTC. Its protein is CASSYRDLYGYTF.

The chain combines TRBV5-5 with TRBJ2-3, with TRBD2 as a possible D gene (5 bases). V gave up 0 bases and J gave up 0 bases, with 8 bases separating them. This CDR3 spans 15 amino acids. CDR1 is SGHKS, CDR2 YYEKEE, per germline (reference sequence). DNA for the CDR3: TGTGCCAGCAGCTTGGATCGCGGGAGCACAGATACGCAGTATTTT. This encodes CASSLDRGSTDTQYF.

The V and J genes are TRBV7-6 and TRBJ2-1, with 12 nucleotides matching TRBD2. The CDR3 runs to 14 residues. In germline, CDR1 is SGHVS, CDR2 FNYEAQ. V was pared by 8 bases and J by 6 bases, with 5 bases of the junction left unmatched. CDR3 sequence (DNA): TGTGCCAGCGGGCCTAGCGGGGGGGCCAATGAGCAGTTCTTC. Encoded protein: CASGPSGGANEQFF.

This clonotype was seen only a few times. The J gene is TRBJ2-6, the V gene TRBV6-4; D unresolved. Germline assignment: CDR1 MRHNA and CDR2 SNTAGT. V lost 3 bases and J lost 0, with 12 bases in between. This CDR3 has 17 residues. CDR3 in amino acids: CASSDLGPGSGANVLTF. The CDR3 coding sequence is TGTGCCAGCAGTGATTTGGGCCCCGGCTCTGGGGCCAACGTCCTGACTTTC.

The chain recombines TRBV11-2 with TRBJ2-3; the D gene could be TRBD1 or TRBD2 (5 bases each). The CDR3 covers 15 residues. V gave up 6 bases and J gave up 2 bases, with 15 bases separating them. Germline CDR1 is SGHAT and CDR2 is FQNNGV. For the CDR3, the DNA is TGTGCCAGCAGTCCCGGGACGGCGTACACAGATACGCAGTATTTT. Protein: CASSPGTAYTDTQYF. The full variable domain, with the rest looked up from reference TRBV11-2 and TRBJ2-3, is EAGVAQSPRYKIIEKRQSVAFWCNPISGHATLYWYQQILGQGPKLLIQFQNNGVVDDSQLPKDRFSAERLKGVDSTLKIQPAKLEDSAVYLCASSPGTAYTDTQYFGPGTRLTVL.

This clonotype has just a few counts. The rearrangement uses TRBV6-2 or TRBV6-3 and TRBJ1-2, with no clear D. The CDR3 spans 15 residues. Germline V gene data show CDR1 as MNHEY and CDR2 as SVGEGT. Trimming stripped 5 bases from V and 1 base from J, with 14 bases between. This CDR3 reads CASSGPRTGNYGYTF. Here the CDR3 DNA reads TGTGCCAGCAGTGGCCCCCGGACGGGTAACTATGGCTACACCTTC.

This clonotype was found a few times. The V call is TRBV9, the J call TRBJ1-2, with D perhaps matching TRBD1 (6 bases). Germline CDR1 and CDR2: SGDLS and YYNGEE. V was clipped by 0 bases and J by 5 bases, with 14 bases between them. The CDR3 is 15 residues long. CDR3 loop: CASSVVGGGRYGYTF. CDR3 bases: TGTGCCAGCAGCGTAGTCGGAGGGGGACGGTATGGCTACACCTTC.

This clonotype was seen a few times. The chain is built from TRBV5-1 and TRBJ1-4; 7 nucleotides agree with TRBD1. CDR3 length: 15 amino acids. V gave up 4 bases and J gave up 8 bases; unmatched junction bases: 11. The germline V gene has CDR1 SGHRS and CDR2 YFSETQ. DNA of the CDR3: TGCGCCAGCAGCGGTGGGACAGATAGGTGGGAAAAACTGTTTTTT. Residues: CASSGGTDRWEKLFF. The complete variable domain, with remaining parts taken from reference TRBV5-1 and TRBJ1-4, reads KAGVTQTPRYLIKTRGQQVTLSCSPISGHRSVSWYQQTPGQGLQFLFEYFSETQRNKGNFPGRFSGRQFSNSRSEMNVSTLELGDSALYLCASSGGTDRWEKLFFGSGTQLSVL.

The chain recombines TRBV24-1 with TRBJ2-1; 12 bases are shared with TRBD2. CDR1 KGHDR and CDR2 SFDVKD come from the germline V gene. J gave up 6 bases and V 1 base, and 12 bases lay outside the gene matches. CDR3 length: 19 residues. DNA of the CDR3: TGTGCCACCAGTGATTTTAAGACTAGCGGGGGCCCGGTAGGCAATGAGCAGTTCTTC. Translating it yields CATSDFKTSGGPVGNEQFF.

V is TRBV12-3 or TRBV12-4 and J is TRBJ1-5; 8 positions match TRBD1. This CDR3 region has 15 residues. With 6 bases clipped from V and 5 bases from J, the junction kept 9 bases outside the gene matches. CDR3: CASSLGRGHDQPQHF. CDR3 nucleotide sequence: TGTGCCAGCAGCTTGGGCAGGGGGCACGATCAGCCCCAGCATTTT.

This rearrangement joins TRBV20-1 to TRBJ2-5, with D possibly TRBD2 on 7 matching bases. The V gene lost 6 bases and the J gene lost 6 bases, with 17 bases spanning the gap. The CDR3 covers 13 residues. Germline loops: CDR1 DFQATT, CDR2 SNEGSKA (reference sequence). CDR3 protein: CSAKGGGLKTQYF. The DNA of the CDR3 is TGCAGTGCAAAGGGGGGGGGCCTAAAGACCCAGTACTTC.

This clonotype was detected ten times or more. This chain uses TRBV20-1 with TRBJ2-1; D is ambiguous. V was pared by 1 base and J by 5 bases, with 6 bases between. The CDR3 loop spans 12 amino acids. CDR1 DFQATT and CDR2 SNEGSKA come from the germline V gene (reference sequence). The CDR3 loop is CSARAGHNEQFF. The CDR3 nucleotides read TGCAGTGCTAGAGCGGGCCACAATGAGCAGTTCTTC.

This clonotype was observed a few times. The chain has TRBV4-3 and TRBJ2-2; 9 bases map to TRBD1. The ends lost 0 bases at V and 8 bases at J; junction bases unmatched: 1. In germline, CDR1 is LGHNA, CDR2 YSLEER. The CDR3 spans 14 residues. The CDR3 DNA follows: TGCGCCAGCAGCCAAGAACAGGGGGCGGGGGAGCTGTTTTTT. It yields the protein CASSQEQGAGELFF.

At least ten counts were recorded for this clonotype. The chain joins TRBV27 to TRBJ2-1; 14 bases fit TRBD2. The germline V gene has CDR1 MNHEY and CDR2 SMNVEV (reference sequence). Trimming removed 4 bases from V and 7 bases from J; junction bases left unmatched: 6. CDR3 size: 16 residues. CDR3 sequence (DNA): TGTGCCAGCAGTTCCCGGGGGACTAGCGGGAGTAATGAGCAGTTCTTC. Encoded protein: CASSSRGTSGSNEQFF.

Only a few counts were recorded for this clonotype. The chain recombines TRBV7-2 with TRBJ2-1; the match to TRBD1 covers 8 bases. The CDR3 runs to 15 residues. CDR1 and CDR2 from the germline V gene are SGHTA and FQGNSA. V dropped 5 bases and J dropped 1; count of bases not matched to a gene: 4. The DNA for the CDR3 is TGTGCCAGCAGCCGAGGACAGGGTTCCTACAATGAGCAGTTCTTC. It encodes CASSRGQGSYNEQFF.

As concerns this clonotype: A much larger clone lies a single base off, so this may be a read error. The chain has TRBV24-1 and TRBJ2-1; 7 positions match TRBD2. V gave up 7 bases and J gave up 8 bases; unmatched junction bases: 19. This CDR3 is 17 amino acids long. CDR1 is KGHDR and CDR2 is SFDVKD in the germline V gene. CDR3 sequence (DNA): TGTGCCACCAGGGGGTCGGTTGTTGCGGGAGAGGCTCATGAGCAGTTCTTC. The encoded protein is CATRGSVVAGEAHEQFF.

V usage is TRBV4-1 and J usage is TRBJ1-4, with D perhaps matching TRBD1 (6 bases). The V and J ends lost 4 bases and 0 bases respectively, with 12 bases between them. Looked up from germline, CDR1 is MGHRA and CDR2 is YSYEKL. There are 16 residues in the CDR3. DNA for the CDR3: TGCGCCAGCAGCCCTGGGACAACTACAACTAATGAAAAACTGTTTTTT. It codes for CASSPGTTTTNEKLFF.

The chain carries TRBV14 and TRBJ2-1, with 8 bases identical to TRBD1. CDR1 is SGHDN and CDR2 is FVKESK in the germline V gene. V shed 10 bases and J 3 bases; nucleotides not matched to a gene: 14. The CDR3 is made up of 16 amino acids. The CDR3 sequence is CAISLPGQALYNEQFF. The CDR3 DNA follows: TGTGCCATCAGTCTACCGGGACAGGCCCTCTACAATGAGCAGTTCTTC.